What follows describes a single TCR beta chain. Antigen: not known. This sample is part of a study of T cells in localized non-small cell lung cancer. Study observations and caveats: Overall survival was longer when the density of T cells in the blood was higher. Sequencing involved a lone tumor region, leaving heterogeneity possible. Uninvolved adjacent lung had higher T cell clonality than tumor and all other tissues.

Unmatched junction bases numbered 8, after V lost 3 bases and J lost 7 bases. CDR3 length equals 14 residues. In germline, CDR1 is MDHEN, CDR2 SYDVKM. Only in-frame clones appear in the TCRdb table, and some are missing; sequencing was by immunoSEQ multiplex PCR. The sample carries roughly 90,000 clones, roughly 91% recorded once. The chain joins TRBV28 to TRBJ1-1, with TRBD1 identical over 7 bases. The clonotype comes from a woman aged 35 to 70 with stage II squamous cell lung carcinoma. The sequencing used PBMCs, collected before any cancer treatment. Here the CDR3 reads CASSLGQLHNEAFF. DNA of the CDR3: TGTGCCAGCAGTTTGGGACAGCTACACAATGAAGCTTTCTTT.